A single sample gave rise to the 8 T cell receptor beta chains below, sequenced in a study of shared clonotypes between healthy human individuals. Generated by immunoSEQ multiplex PCR, the TCRdb table keeps only in-frame clones and is missing some. Here the sample spans some 1.4 million clones, 96% being singletons. Input material: naive CD4+ T cells sorted from blood. Subset in this sample: CD45RA+ positively selected. These receptors originate from a man aged 30-40 years in good health.

This clone was picked up one time. This chain links TRBV29-1 with TRBJ1-2; unclear D gene. This CDR3 contains 16 residues. Germline V CDR1 and CDR2: SQVTM, ANQGSEA. The V and J ends lost 0 bases and 6 bases respectively, with 20 bases between them. The chain's CDR3 is CSVEEKLMGSYDGYTF. The CDR3 bases are TGCAGCGTTGAAGAGAAATTGATGGGAAGTTACGATGGCTACACCTTC.

V and J are TRBV11-2 and TRBJ2-1; 7 bases match TRBD1. V lost 5 bases, J lost 5 bases, and 6 bases stayed unmatched. Germline V gene lookup returns CDR1 SGHAT and CDR2 FQNNGV. The CDR3 spans 14 residues. CDR3 coding DNA: TGTGCCAGCAGCCCACTGCAGGGGGACAATGAGCAGTTCTTC. It translates to CASSPLQGDNEQFF.

This chain connects TRBV7-9 to TRBJ2-7; 9 bases are shared with TRBD2. CDR1 is SEHNR and CDR2 is FQNEAQ in the germline V gene (reference sequence). V trimming: 5 bases; J trimming: 0 bases; junction bases outside the gene matches: 8. The CDR3 sequence is 16 residues long. The CDR3, as DNA: TGTGCCAGCAGCCCTCTCCTTAGCGGGAGCTCCTACGAGCAGTACTTC. Amino acids: CASSPLLSGSSYEQYF.

The chain is built from TRBV2 and TRBJ2-7; 7 nucleotides line up with TRBD1. V shed 7 bases, J shed 3 bases, and the junction held 6 bases outside the gene matches. Looked up from germline, CDR1 is SNHLY and CDR2 is FYNNEI. The CDR3 covers 13 residues. CDR3 residues: CASIRGQYYEQYF. The CDR3 DNA reads as TGTGCCAGCATTCGGGGACAGTACTACGAGCAGTACTTC.

The J gene is TRBJ2-7, the V gene TRBV5-1; TRBD2 matches at 14 bases. V gave up 3 bases and J gave up 5 bases; unmatched junction bases: 1. CDR3 length equals 14 residues. Germline CDR1 reads SGHRS; CDR2 reads YFSETQ. CDR3 region: CASSWGLAGDEQYF. Here the CDR3 DNA reads TGCGCCAGCAGCTGGGGACTAGCGGGAGACGAGCAGTACTTC.

This clone showed up just once. CDR3 nucleotides: TGTGCCGCGTCTCAGGCCATATTGAACGAGCAGTACTTC. Its protein product is CAASQAILNEQYF. The V call is TRBV6-5, the J call TRBJ2-7; D is unclear. V was pared by 11 bases and J by 5 bases, with 19 bases between. The CDR3 is made up of 13 amino acids. CDR1 is MNHEY and CDR2 is SVGAGI in the germline V gene.

V gene TRBV6-1 combines with J gene TRBJ1-5; the D gene is possibly TRBD1 (6 bases). This CDR3 spans 16 amino acids. V was clipped by 1 base and J by 2 bases, with 12 bases between them. The germline V gene has CDR1 MNHNS and CDR2 SASEGT. The CDR3 DNA reads as TGTGCCAGCAGTGAAGTGGGCAGGGGTGGCAATCAGCCCCAGCATTTT. It codes for CASSEVGRGGNQPQHF.

This chain links TRBV19 with TRBJ1-5; D remains ambiguous. The CDR3 extends over 11 amino acids. In germline, CDR1 is LNHDA, CDR2 SQIVND (reference sequence). V lost 5 bases and J 9 bases, leaving 8 bases between the germline ends. The CDR3 spells CASSFKWPQHF. In nucleotides, the CDR3 is TGTGCCAGTAGTTTCAAGTGGCCCCAGCATTTT.